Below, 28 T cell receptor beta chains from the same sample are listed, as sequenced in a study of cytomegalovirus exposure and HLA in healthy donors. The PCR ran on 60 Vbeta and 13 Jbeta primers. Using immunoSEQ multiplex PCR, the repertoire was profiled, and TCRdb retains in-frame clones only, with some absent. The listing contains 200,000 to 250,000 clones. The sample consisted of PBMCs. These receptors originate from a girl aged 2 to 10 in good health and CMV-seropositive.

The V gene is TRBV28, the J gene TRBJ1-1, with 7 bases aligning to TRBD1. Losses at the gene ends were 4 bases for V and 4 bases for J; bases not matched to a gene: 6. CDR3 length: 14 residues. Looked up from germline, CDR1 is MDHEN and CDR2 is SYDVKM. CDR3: CASSSSTGFTEAFF. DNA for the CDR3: TGTGCCAGCAGTTCCTCGACAGGGTTCACTGAAGCTTTCTTT.

The DNA of the CDR3 is TGTGCCAGCAGCGTAAACCTAGGACAGGGGAAAGAGACCCAGTACTTC. Residues: CASSVNLGQGKETQYF. The chain links TRBV9 to TRBJ2-5; 9 nucleotides align to TRBD1. With 1 base clipped from V and 3 bases from J, the junction kept 7 bases outside the gene matches. The CDR3 is 16 residues long. CDR1 SGDLS and CDR2 YYNGEE come from the germline V gene.

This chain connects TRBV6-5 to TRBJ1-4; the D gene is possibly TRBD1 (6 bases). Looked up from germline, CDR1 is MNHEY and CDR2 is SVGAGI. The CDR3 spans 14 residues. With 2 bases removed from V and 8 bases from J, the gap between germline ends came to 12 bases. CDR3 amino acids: CASSYLRGGEKLFF. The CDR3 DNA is TGTGCCAGCAGTTACCTCAGGGGAGGGGAAAAACTGTTTTTT.

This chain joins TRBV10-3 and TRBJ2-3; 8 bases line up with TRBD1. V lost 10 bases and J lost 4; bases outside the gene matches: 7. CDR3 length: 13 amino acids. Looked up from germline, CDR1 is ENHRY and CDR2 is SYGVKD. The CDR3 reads CATTGTGADTQYF. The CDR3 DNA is TGTGCCACCACCGGGACAGGTGCAGATACGCAGTATTTT.

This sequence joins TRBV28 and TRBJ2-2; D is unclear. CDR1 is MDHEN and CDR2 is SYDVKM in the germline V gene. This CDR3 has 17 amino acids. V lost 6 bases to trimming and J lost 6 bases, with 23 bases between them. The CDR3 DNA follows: TGTGCCAGCAGATCAACCGTGGGCTTAGGAATTCCCGGGGAGCTGTTTTTT. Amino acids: CASRSTVGLGIPGELFF. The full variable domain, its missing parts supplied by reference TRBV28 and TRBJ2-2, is DVKVTQSSRYLVKRTGEKVFLECVQDMDHENMFWYRQDPGLGLRLIYFSYDVKMKEKGDIPEGYSVSREKKERFSLILESASTNQTSMYLCASRSTVGLGIPGELFFGEGSRLTVL.

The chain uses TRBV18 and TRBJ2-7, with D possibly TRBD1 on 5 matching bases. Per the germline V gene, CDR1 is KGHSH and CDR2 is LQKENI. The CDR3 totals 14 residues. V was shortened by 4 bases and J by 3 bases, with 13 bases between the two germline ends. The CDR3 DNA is TGTGCCAGCTCACTTCAGGGTATGGGCTACGAGCAGTACTTC. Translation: CASSLQGMGYEQYF.

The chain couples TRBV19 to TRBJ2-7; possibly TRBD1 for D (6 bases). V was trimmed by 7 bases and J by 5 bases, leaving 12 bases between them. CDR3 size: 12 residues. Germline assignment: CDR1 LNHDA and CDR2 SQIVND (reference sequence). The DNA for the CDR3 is TGTGCCAGTATGTCGAGGGGGAACGAGCAGTACTTC. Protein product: CASMSRGNEQYF.

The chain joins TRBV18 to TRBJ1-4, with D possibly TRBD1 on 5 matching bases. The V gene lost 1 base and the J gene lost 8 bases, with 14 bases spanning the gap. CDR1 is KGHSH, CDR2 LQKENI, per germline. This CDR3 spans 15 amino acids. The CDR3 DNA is TGTGCCAGCTCACCACGCGGGGCTACCCTAGAAAAACTGTTTTTT. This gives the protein CASSPRGATLEKLFF.

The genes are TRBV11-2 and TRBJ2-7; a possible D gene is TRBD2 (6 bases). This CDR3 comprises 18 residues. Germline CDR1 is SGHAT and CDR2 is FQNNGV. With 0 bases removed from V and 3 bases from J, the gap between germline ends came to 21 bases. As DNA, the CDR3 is TGTGCCAGCAGCTTAGATCTTTTCTTCGGCGGGGAACTCTACGAGCAGTACTTC. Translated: CASSLDLFFGGELYEQYF.

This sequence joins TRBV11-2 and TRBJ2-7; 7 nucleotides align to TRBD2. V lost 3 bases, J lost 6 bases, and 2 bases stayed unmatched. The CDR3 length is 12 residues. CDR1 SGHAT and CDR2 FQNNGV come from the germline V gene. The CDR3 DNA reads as TGTGCCAGCAGCTTGGGCGGGAGCGAGCAGTACTTC. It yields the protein CASSLGGSEQYF.

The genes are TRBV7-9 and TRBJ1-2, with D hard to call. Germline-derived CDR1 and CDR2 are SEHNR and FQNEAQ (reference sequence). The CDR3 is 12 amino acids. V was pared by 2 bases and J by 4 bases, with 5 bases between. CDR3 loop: CASSLRGYGYTF. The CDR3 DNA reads TGTGCCAGCAGCTTACGAGGCTATGGCTACACCTTC.

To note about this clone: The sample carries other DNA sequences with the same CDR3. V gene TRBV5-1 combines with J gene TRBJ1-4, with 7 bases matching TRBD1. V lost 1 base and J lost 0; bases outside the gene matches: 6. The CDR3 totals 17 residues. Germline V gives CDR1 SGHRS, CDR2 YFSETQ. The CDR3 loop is CASSLQGQNPTNEKLFF. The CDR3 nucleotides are TGCGCCAGCAGCTTGCAGGGACAGAACCCAACTAATGAAAAACTGTTTTTT.

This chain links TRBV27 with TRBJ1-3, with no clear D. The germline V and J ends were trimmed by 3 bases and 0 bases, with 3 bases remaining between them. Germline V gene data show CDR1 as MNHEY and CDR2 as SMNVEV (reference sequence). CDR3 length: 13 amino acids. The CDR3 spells CASSFNSGNTIYF. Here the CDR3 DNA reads TGTGCCAGCAGTTTCAACTCTGGAAACACCATATATTTT.

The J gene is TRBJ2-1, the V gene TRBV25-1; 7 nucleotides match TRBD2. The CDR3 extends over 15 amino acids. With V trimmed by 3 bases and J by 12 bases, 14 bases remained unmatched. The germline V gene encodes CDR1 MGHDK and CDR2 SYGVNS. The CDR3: CASSDGGSRFPGQFF. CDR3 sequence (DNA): TGTGCCAGCAGTGATGGCGGGAGTAGGTTTCCGGGGCAGTTCTTC.

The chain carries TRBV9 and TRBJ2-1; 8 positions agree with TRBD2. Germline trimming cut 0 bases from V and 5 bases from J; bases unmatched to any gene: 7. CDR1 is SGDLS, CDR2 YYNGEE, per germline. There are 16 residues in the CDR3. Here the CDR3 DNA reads TGTGCCAGCAGCGTAGGAGCTAGCGGGTTTAACAATGAGCAGTTCTTC. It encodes CASSVGASGFNNEQFF.

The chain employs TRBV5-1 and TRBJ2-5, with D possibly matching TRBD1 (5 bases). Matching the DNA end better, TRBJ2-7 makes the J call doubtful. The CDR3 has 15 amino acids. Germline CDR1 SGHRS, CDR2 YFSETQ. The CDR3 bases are TGCGCCAGCAGCCACAAGGGGATAAGCTCCTACGAGCAGTACTTC. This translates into CASSHKGISSYEQYF.

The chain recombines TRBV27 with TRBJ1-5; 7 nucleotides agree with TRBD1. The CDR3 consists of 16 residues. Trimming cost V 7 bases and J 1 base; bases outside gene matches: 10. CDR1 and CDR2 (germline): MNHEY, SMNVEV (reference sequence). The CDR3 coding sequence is TGTGCCAGCAACCACCAGGGGGTTCGGAGCAATCAGCCCCAGCATTTT. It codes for CASNHQGVRSNQPQHF.

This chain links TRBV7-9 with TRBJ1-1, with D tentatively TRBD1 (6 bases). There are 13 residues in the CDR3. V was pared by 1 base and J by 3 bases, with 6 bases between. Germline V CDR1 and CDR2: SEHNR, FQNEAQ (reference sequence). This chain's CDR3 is CASSLEGDTEAFF. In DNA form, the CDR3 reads TGTGCCAGCAGCTTAGAGGGGGACACTGAAGCTTTCTTT.

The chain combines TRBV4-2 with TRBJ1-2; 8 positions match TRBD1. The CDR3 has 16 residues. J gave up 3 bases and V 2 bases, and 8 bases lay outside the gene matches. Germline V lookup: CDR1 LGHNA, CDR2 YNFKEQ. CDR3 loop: CASSQRGKDRDYGYTF. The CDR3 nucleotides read TGTGCCAGCAGCCAACGGGGGAAGGACAGGGACTATGGCTACACCTTC.

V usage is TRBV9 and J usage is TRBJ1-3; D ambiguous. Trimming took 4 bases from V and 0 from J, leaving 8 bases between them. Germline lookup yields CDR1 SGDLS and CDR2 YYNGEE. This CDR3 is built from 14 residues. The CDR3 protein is CASSPISSGNTIYF. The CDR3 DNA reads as TGTGCCAGCAGCCCCATCAGCTCTGGAAACACCATATATTTT.

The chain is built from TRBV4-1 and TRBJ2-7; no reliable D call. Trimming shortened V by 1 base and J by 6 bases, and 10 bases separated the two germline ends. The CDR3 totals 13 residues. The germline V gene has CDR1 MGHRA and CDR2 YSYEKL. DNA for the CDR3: TGCGCCAGCAGCCAAGGCGAACCCCGCGAGCAGTACTTC. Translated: CASSQGEPREQYF.

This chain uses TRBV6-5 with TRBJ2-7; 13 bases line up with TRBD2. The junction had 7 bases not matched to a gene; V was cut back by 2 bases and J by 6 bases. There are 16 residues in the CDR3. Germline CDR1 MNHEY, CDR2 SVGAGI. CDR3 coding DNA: TGTGCCAGCAGTTACGGACTAGCGGGAGATCTTGGCGAGCAGTACTTC. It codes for CASSYGLAGDLGEQYF.

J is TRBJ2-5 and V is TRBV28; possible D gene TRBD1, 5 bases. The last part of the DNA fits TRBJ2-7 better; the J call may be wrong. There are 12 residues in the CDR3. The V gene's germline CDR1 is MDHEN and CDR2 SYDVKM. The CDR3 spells CASRAGRYEQYF. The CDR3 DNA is TGTGCCAGTAGGGCAGGGCGATACGAGCAGTACTTC.

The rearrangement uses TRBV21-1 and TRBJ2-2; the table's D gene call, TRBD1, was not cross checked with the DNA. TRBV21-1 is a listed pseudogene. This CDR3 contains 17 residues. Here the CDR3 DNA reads TGTGCCAGCAGCCTCCGACAGGCCGACGCCTGCACCGGGGAGCTGTTTTTT. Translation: CASSLRQADACTGELFF.

The CDR3 loop is CASSYRETNEKLFF. In DNA, the CDR3 is TGTGCCAGCAGTTACAGGGAGACTAATGAAAAACTGTTTTTT. The chain links TRBV6-5 to TRBJ1-4; D remains ambiguous. This CDR3 region has 14 residues. V was trimmed by 2 bases and J by 2 bases, leaving 6 bases between them. CDR1 and CDR2 from the germline V gene are MNHEY and SVGAGI.

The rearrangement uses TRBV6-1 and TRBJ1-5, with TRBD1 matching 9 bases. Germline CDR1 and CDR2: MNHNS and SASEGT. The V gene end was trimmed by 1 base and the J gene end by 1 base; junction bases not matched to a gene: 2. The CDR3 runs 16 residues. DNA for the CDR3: TGTGCCAGCAGTGAAGGACAGGGGGTAAGCAATCAGCCCCAGCATTTT. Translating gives CASSEGQGVSNQPQHF.

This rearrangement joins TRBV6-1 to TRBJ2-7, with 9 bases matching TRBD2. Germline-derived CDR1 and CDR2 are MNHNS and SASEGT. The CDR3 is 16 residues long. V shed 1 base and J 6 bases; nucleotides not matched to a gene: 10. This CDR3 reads CASSEGVREGLGEQYF. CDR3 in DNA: TGTGCCAGCAGTGAAGGGGTGCGGGAGGGCCTGGGCGAGCAGTACTTC.

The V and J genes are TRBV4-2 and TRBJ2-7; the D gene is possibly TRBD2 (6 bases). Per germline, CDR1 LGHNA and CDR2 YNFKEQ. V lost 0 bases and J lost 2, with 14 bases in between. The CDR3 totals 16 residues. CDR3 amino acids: CASSQDRDFKTYEQYF. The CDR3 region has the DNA TGTGCCAGCAGCCAAGATAGGGACTTCAAAACCTACGAGCAGTACTTC.